This TCR beta chain was retrieved from a study of blood T cell repertoires in COVID-19. In the original workflow: Using reference gene primer amplification, nucleated cell counts were estimated. The table came from immunoSEQ multiplex PCR; TCRdb's copy has only in-frame clones and leaves some out. V, J and clone size are taken as reported in that table, and D and trimming were inferred from the DNA itself. The repertoire holds more than 85,000 clones, with over 65% as singletons. The CDR3 sequence is 15 residues long. Germline V gene sequence: CDR1 SGHRS, CDR2 YFSETQ. V lost 3 bases, J lost 7 bases, and 8 bases stayed unmatched.

Sequencing used peripheral blood. The chain employs TRBV5-1 and TRBJ1-4; 8 nucleotides match TRBD1. This sequence was found in a woman aged 80 or older with acute or convalescent COVID-19. In DNA form, the CDR3 reads TGCGCCAGCAGCTACAGCGGGACAGGCGGTGAAAAACTGTTTTTT. Protein: CASSYSGTGGEKLFF.